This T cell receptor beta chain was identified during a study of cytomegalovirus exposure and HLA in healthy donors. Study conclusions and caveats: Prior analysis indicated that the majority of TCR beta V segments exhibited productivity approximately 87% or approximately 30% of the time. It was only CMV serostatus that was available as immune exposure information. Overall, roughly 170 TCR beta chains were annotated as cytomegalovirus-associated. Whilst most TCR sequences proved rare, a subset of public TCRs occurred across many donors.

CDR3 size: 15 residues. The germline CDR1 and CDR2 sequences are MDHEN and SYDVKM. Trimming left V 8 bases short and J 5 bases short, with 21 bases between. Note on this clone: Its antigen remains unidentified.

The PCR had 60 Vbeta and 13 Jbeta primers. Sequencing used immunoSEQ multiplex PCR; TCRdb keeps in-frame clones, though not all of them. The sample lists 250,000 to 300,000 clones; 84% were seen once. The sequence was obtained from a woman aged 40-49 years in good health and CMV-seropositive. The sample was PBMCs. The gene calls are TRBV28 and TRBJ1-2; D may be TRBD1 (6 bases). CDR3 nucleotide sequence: TGTGCCAGCTGGGGTACAGGGAACACATCATATGGCTACACCTTC. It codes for CASWGTGNTSYGYTF.